This T cell receptor beta chain originates from a study of blood T cell repertoires in COVID-19. At the level of the study: COVID-19 samples collected from the United States, Italy and Spain covered acute and convalescent phases. T cells, B-cell-depleted T cells, or PBMCs provided the cDNA or gDNA that served as material.

Per germline, CDR1 SGHTA and CDR2 FQGNSA. V was trimmed by 1 base and J by 4 bases, leaving 10 bases between them. The CDR3 extends over 14 amino acids. Source study methods: By means of reference gene primer amplification, nucleated cell counts were estimated. Clones were read by immunoSEQ multiplex PCR, and TCRdb kept only the in-frame ones, dropping some. V and J calls and clone size are copied from that table; D and trimming were computed from the DNA. The sample lists about 75,000 clones; less than 85% were seen once. The sequencing sample was made of peripheral blood. This chain uses TRBV7-2 with TRBJ1-2; D call uncertain. This clonotype was obtained from an elderly woman with active or convalescent COVID-19. The CDR3 sequence: CASSLGQVPYGYTF. CDR3 in DNA: TGTGCCAGCAGCTTAGGTCAGGTACCCTATGGCTACACCTTC.